This record concerns one T cell receptor (beta chain) sequence. This entry belongs to a study of blood T cells in healthy people across ages. Then a second PCR, running about 6 to 12 cycles, was carried out with a sample-barcoded 5' primer and a J-beta primer mix. One entry per CDR3 protein, called by TCRdb with MiXCR from the 5' RACE reads. This sample carries a few hundred thousand distinct CDR3 sequences, approximately 26% of them seen once, and the ten largest clones take approximately 3.7%. V was trimmed by 4 bases and J by 4 bases, leaving 14 bases between them. CDR1 and CDR2 (germline): SGHRS, YFSETQ. This CDR3 is built from 14 residues. This same sample was also part of a study on T cells of mothers and their children.

The V and J genes are TRBV5-1 and TRBJ1-2; the D is unclear. The TCR sequence derives from a boy aged 2 to 9 in good health. What was sequenced was blood. CDR3 loop: CASSPDLTSYGYTF. In DNA, the CDR3 is TGCGCCAGCAGCCCGGATTTAACCTCCTATGGCTACACCTTC.